This TCR beta chain was recovered during a study of T cell responses to AZD1222 COVID-19 vaccine. Study-level points and caveats: Unmutated variant regions are reportedly the target of nearly half of TCRs that are spike-specific. Donors were largely white British and mainly female; clonal diversity was possibly underestimated.

Assay: immunoSEQ multiplex PCR; the TCRdb copy retains only in-frame clones and omits some. The repertoire includes about 140,000 clones, almost 85% of them detected once, and 7.9% sits in the top ten. About this clone itself: What it recognizes is unknown.

This CDR3 spans 15 amino acids. CDR1 is SEHNR and CDR2 is FQNEAQ in the germline V gene (reference sequence). V lost 5 bases and J lost 4, with 15 bases in between. This clonotype was sampled from an adult who received the MenACWY meningococcal vaccine as a control. This rearrangement joins TRBV7-9 to TRBJ2-1, with D perhaps TRBD2 (6 bases). Specimen: peripheral blood, collected 28 days after the second dose of the MenACWY control vaccine. CDR3 loop: CASSAPSALYNEQFF. The CDR3 DNA reads as TGTGCCAGCAGCGCCCCTAGCGCGCTATACAATGAGCAGTTCTTC.